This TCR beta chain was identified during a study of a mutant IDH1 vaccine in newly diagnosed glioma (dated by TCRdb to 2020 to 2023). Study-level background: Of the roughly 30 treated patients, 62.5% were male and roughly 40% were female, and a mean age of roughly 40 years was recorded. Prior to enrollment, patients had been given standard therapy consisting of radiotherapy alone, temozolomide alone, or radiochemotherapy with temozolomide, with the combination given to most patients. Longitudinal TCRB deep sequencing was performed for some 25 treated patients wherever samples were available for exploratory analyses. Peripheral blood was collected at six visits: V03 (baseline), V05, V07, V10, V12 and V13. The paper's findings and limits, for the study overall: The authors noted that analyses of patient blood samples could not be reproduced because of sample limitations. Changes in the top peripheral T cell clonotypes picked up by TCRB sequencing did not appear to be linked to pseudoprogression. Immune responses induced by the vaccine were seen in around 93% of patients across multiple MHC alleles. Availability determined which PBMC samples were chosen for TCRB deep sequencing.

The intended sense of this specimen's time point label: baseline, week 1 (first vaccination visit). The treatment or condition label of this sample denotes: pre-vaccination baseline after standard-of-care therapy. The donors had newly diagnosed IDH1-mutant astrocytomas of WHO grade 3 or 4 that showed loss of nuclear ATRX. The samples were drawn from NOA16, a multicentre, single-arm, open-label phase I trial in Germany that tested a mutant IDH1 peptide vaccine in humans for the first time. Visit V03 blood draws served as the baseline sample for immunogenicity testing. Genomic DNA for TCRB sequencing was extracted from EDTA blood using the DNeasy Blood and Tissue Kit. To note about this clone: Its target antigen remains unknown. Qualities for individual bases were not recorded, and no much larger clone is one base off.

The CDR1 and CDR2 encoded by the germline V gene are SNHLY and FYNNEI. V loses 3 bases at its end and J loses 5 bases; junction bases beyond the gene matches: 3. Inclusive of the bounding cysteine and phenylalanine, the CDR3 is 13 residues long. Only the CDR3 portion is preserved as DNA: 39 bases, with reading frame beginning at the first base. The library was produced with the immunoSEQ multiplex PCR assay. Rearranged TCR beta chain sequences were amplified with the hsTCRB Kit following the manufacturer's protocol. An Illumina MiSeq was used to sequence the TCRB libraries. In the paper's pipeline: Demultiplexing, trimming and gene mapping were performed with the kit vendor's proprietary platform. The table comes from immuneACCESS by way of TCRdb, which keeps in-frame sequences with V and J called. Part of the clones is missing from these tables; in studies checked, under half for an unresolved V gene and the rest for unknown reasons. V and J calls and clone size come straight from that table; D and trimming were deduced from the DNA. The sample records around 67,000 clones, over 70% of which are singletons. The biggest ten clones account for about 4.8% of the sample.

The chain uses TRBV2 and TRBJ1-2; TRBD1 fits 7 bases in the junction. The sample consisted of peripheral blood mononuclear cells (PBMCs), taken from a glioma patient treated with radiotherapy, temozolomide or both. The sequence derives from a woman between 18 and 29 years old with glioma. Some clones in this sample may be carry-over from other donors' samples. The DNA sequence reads TGTGCCAGCAGTGAGACAGGGACGTATGGCTACACCTTC. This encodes CASSETGTYGYTF.